This TCR beta chain appears in the sequencing data of a study of OX40 agonist ivuxolimab in advanced cancers. Sequenced by immunoSEQ multiplex PCR; TCRdb stores in-frame clones only, minus some. This table has around 67,000 clones, nearly 90% appearing once. Systemic immunosuppression or a history of autoimmune disease excluded patients. The CDR3 covers 15 residues. V lost 3 bases, J lost 6 bases, and 14 bases lay in between. Per germline, CDR1 LNHDA and CDR2 SQIVND (reference sequence). The V call is TRBV19, the J call TRBJ2-2; D is possibly TRBD2 (6 bases). This TCR was sampled from an adult with an advanced solid tumor such as melanoma, head and neck, liver or kidney cancer. This material consisted of CD4+ or CD8+ T cells sorted from blood, taken in a trial of the OX40 agonist ivuxolimab. The CDR3 sequence: CASSIGTAGPGELFF. The CDR3 DNA reads TGTGCCAGTAGTATCGGTACAGCGGGTCCCGGGGAGCTGTTTTTT.